What follows are 10 T cell receptor beta chains derived from one specimen sequenced in a study of T cell responses to AZD1222 COVID-19 vaccine. TCRdb's copy holds only in-frame clones and misses some; the assay was immunoSEQ multiplex PCR. The sample includes roughly 100,000 clones, roughly nine tenths of them seen just once. The source was peripheral blood, collected 28 days after the second AZD1222 dose. The receptors shown here come from an adult who received the AZD1222 COVID-19 vaccine.

This clone showed up just once. J is TRBJ1-6 and V is TRBV2; the D is unclear. Germline V gives CDR1 SNHLY, CDR2 FYNNEI. The length of the CDR3 is 14 residues. Trimming left V 7 bases short and J 10 bases short, with 17 bases between. CDR3 sequence: CASTGGSLNSPLHF. In DNA, the CDR3 is TGTGCCAGCACTGGAGGTTCTCTAAACTCACCCCTCCACTTT. Full variable domain (remainder filled in from reference TRBV2 and TRBJ1-6): EPEVTQTPSHQVTQMGQEVILRCVPISNHLYFYWYRQILGQKVEFLVSFYNNEISEKSEIFDDQFSVERPDGSNFTLKIRSTKLEDSAMYFCASTGGSLNSPLHFGNGTRLTVT.

This clone has only a few counts. This chain connects TRBV28 to TRBJ2-7, with 11 bases matching TRBD1. V gave up 6 bases and J gave up 3 bases; unmatched junction bases: 7. CDR1 MDHEN and CDR2 SYDVKM come from the germline V gene. CDR3 length: 15 amino acids. The CDR3: CASSRTGTGGYEQYF. The CDR3 DNA sequence: TGTGCCAGCAGCCGAACCGGGACAGGGGGCTACGAGCAGTACTTC.

The chain links TRBV12-3 or TRBV12-4 to TRBJ2-4; TRBD2 might be the D (6 bases). This CDR3 spans 13 amino acids. Trimming stripped 3 bases from V and 6 bases from J, with 9 bases between. The CDR3 coding sequence is TGTGCCAGCAGTTTCCCGGGAGTAAACATTCAGTACTTC. This encodes CASSFPGVNIQYF.

This chain links TRBV7-2 with TRBJ1-4; D possibly corresponds to TRBD1 (5 bases). The V end lost 5 bases, the J end lost 8 bases, and 12 bases lay between the germline ends. This CDR3 comprises 13 residues. Per the germline V gene, CDR1 is SGHTA and CDR2 is FQGNSA. The CDR3, as DNA: TGTGCCAGCAGCGGTCAGGGCTACGAAAAACTGTTTTTT. Encoded protein: CASSGQGYEKLFF.

This clone turned up a few times. The V gene is TRBV7-9, the J gene TRBJ1-2; perhaps TRBD1 as D (5 bases). The CDR3 length is 13 residues. The V end was cut by 5 bases, the J end by 8 bases, with 15 bases between. Germline-derived CDR1 and CDR2 are SEHNR and FQNEAQ (reference sequence). CDR3 in DNA: TGTGCCAGCAGCCCAGACCGCTCAGGGGGCTACACCTTC. This sequence encodes CASSPDRSGGYTF.

CDR3: CASRRTSGRASEQFF. The CDR3 bases are TGTGCCAGTAGGCGAACTAGCGGGAGGGCAAGTGAGCAGTTCTTC. The V gene is TRBV19, the J gene TRBJ2-1, with 13 bases matching TRBD2. CDR3 length: 15 amino acids. Germline trimming cut 6 bases from V and 9 bases from J; bases unmatched to any gene: 8. Germline CDR1 and CDR2: LNHDA and SQIVND (reference sequence).

The genes are TRBV9 and TRBJ1-2; D may be TRBD1 (5 bases). The CDR3 is 15 amino acids. Trimming took off 5 bases at V and 8 bases at J, with 22 bases between the two ends. Germline loops: CDR1 SGDLS, CDR2 YYNGEE. The CDR3 coding sequence is TGTGCCAGCAGTAACGGGACGCCCGGGAAGGGCGGCTACACCTTC. Translating it yields CASSNGTPGKGGYTF.

The table lists this clone with a few counts. The CDR3 DNA sequence: TGTGCCAGCCAAGGGACAGGGATCTACGAGCAGTACTTC. Translation: CASQGTGIYEQYF. V is TRBV7-9 and J is TRBJ2-7, with TRBD1 matching over 9 bases. The CDR3 spans 13 residues. The trim removed 8 bases at V and 3 bases at J, leaving 5 bases unmatched. CDR1 and CDR2 from the germline V gene are SEHNR and FQNEAQ (reference sequence).

This clone was found a few times. The chain uses TRBV9 and TRBJ1-2; D is possibly TRBD1 (6 bases). Deletions cut 2 bases from V and 6 bases from J, with 14 bases between. This CDR3 comprises 14 residues. Germline CDR1 SGDLS, CDR2 YYNGEE. In DNA, the CDR3 is TGTGCCAGCAGCGTGGAGGGCAGGGGTCATGGCTACACCTTC. It translates to CASSVEGRGHGYTF.

The chain couples TRBV30 to TRBJ2-5; 8 bases fit TRBD1. Per the germline V gene, CDR1 is GTSNPN and CDR2 is SVGIG (reference sequence). J gave up 5 bases and V 0 bases, and 5 bases lay outside the gene matches. The CDR3 totals 14 residues. DNA for the CDR3: TGTGCCTGGAGTGTATCAGGGGGCAGGGAGACCCAGTACTTC. This translates into CAWSVSGGRETQYF.